Listed below are T cell receptor beta chains from one sample, sequenced in a study of shared clonotypes between healthy human individuals. Sequenced by immunoSEQ multiplex PCR; TCRdb stores in-frame clones only, minus some. The sample has some 1 million clones; about 75% are singletons. Sequenced input: memory CD4+ T cells sorted from blood. All receptors come from a man aged 18 to 29 in good health. Each CDR3 is given with its conserved first and last residue. Fields, in order: V gene, clone size, D gene, J gene, CDR3 DNA, CDR3 protein. A D gene is named only where the DNA matches it firmly. The listing skips clone size in some rows; elsewhere it reads once, few, many or a size class.

V: TRBV27
size: NA
D: TRBD1
J: TRBJ1-2
DNA: TGTGCCAGCAGGCTACAGGGGGCGGGTGGCTACACCTTC
CDR3: CASRLQGAGGYTF

V: TRBV10-3
size: NA
D: NA
J: TRBJ1-3
DNA: TGTGCCATCGACAGGGGAAACACCATATATTTT
CDR3: CAIDRGNTIYF

V: TRBV5-5
size: few
D: TRBD2
J: TRBJ2-5
DNA: TGTGCCAGCAGCTCTCAGGGACTAGCGGGGGCAGCCCAGTACTTC
CDR3: CASSSQGLAGAAQYF

V: TRBV15
size: NA
D: TRBD1
J: TRBJ1-5
DNA: TGTGCCACCAGTACAGGGGGCAATCAGCCCCAGCATTTT
CDR3: CATSTGGNQPQHF

V: TRBV12-5
size: NA
D: TRBD2
J: TRBJ2-5
DNA: TGTGCTAGTGGTCTAGGACTAGCGGGAGCTGAGACCCAGTACTTC
CDR3: CASGLGLAGAETQYF

V: TRBV27
size: NA
D: TRBD1
J: TRBJ2-1
DNA: TGTGCCAGCAGCACAGAGGGGGCCCAAAACTACAATGAGCAGTTCTTC
CDR3: CASSTEGAQNYNEQFF

V: TRBV6-6
size: NA
D: NA
J: TRBJ1-4
DNA: TGTGCCAGCAGTCGCCTCGGGGTGCCTAATGAAAAACTGTTTTTT
CDR3: CASSRLGVPNEKLFF

V: TRBV5-6
size: NA
D: TRBD2
J: TRBJ2-1
DNA: TGTGCCAGCAGCTTTTCCTGGACTAGTTTTAATGAGCAGTTCTTC
CDR3: CASSFSWTSFNEQFF

V: TRBV9
size: NA
D: NA
J: TRBJ1-6
DNA: TGTGCCAGCAGCGTAGAAGTGTCGTCAAATTCACCCCTCCACTTT
CDR3: CASSVEVSSNSPLHF

V: TRBV7-2
size: NA
D: NA
J: TRBJ2-7
DNA: TGTGCCAGCACTAGTACTTATTCTTACGAGCAGTACTTC
CDR3: CASTSTYSYEQYF

V: TRBV30
size: once
D: NA
J: TRBJ2-2
DNA: TGTGCCTGGAGTCGCGCTCGAATAGTGGGGGACACCGGGGAGCTGTTTTTT
CDR3: CAWSRARIVGDTGELFF

V: TRBV2
size: NA
D: NA
J: TRBJ2-2
DNA: TGTGCCAGCAGCCCCGTTTACACCGGGGAGCTGTTTTTT
CDR3: CASSPVYTGELFF

V: TRBV9
size: NA
D: TRBD2
J: TRBJ2-5
DNA: TGTGCCAGCAGCGTAGCTCCCCACTCGGGGGGAGAGACCCAGTACTTC
CDR3: CASSVAPHSGGETQYF

V: TRBV5-8
size: NA
D: TRBD2
J: TRBJ2-5
DNA: TGTGCCAGCAGCTTGACGGGCGGGAGCCAAGAGACCCAGTACTTC
CDR3: CASSLTGGSQETQYF

V: TRBV9
size: NA
D: NA
J: TRBJ1-3
DNA: TGTGCCAGCAGCGCGTCTCGGGACATCTCTGGAAACACCATATATTTT
CDR3: CASSASRDISGNTIYF

V: TRBV13
size: NA
D: TRBD2
J: TRBJ2-1
DNA: TGTGCCAGCAGCCGTTTTCGGGCGGGAGGGTACAATGAGCAGTTCTTC
CDR3: CASSRFRAGGYNEQFF

V: TRBV4-1
size: once
D: TRBD1
J: TRBJ1-2
DNA: TGCGCCAGTAGCCGGACAGGGGGCTATGGCTACACCTTC
CDR3: CASSRTGGYGYTF

V: TRBV18
size: NA
D: NA
J: TRBJ2-1
DNA: TGTGCCAGCTCACTACAGGGAACCCCCGGGATTACAGTTGAGCAGTTCTTC
CDR3: CASSLQGTPGITVEQFF

V: TRBV28
size: many
D: TRBD2
J: TRBJ2-1
DNA: TGTGCCAGCAGTTTCCCATCCCTGGGAGCGGGGGGAAGCAATGAGCAGTTCTTC
CDR3: CASSFPSLGAGGSNEQFF

V: TRBV9
size: many
D: NA
J: TRBJ2-3
DNA: TGTGCCAGCAGCGTAGTTCAGGAGAGAAGTACGCAGTATTTT
CDR3: CASSVVQERSTQYF

V: TRBV6-5
size: few
D: NA
J: TRBJ2-5
DNA: TGTGCCAGCGCGGCGAGTCGACAAGAGACCCAGTACTTC
CDR3: CASAASRQETQYF

V: TRBV5-1
size: NA
D: NA
J: TRBJ1-2
DNA: TGCGCCAGCAGCAGCGGGAACTATGGCTACACCTTC
CDR3: CASSSGNYGYTF

V: TRBV9
size: once
D: NA
J: TRBJ2-7
DNA: TGTGCCAGCAGCGTAGAAGTCGGTTACTACGAGCAGTACTTC
CDR3: CASSVEVGYYEQYF

V: TRBV25-1
size: NA
D: NA
J: TRBJ1-6
DNA: TGTGCCAGCACCACAACAGGCCCTTCACCCCTCCACTTT
CDR3: CASTTTGPSPLHF

V: TRBV6-1
size: few
D: NA
J: TRBJ1-5
DNA: TGTGCCAGCAGTGAACAAATGAGGAACAATCAGCCCCAGCATTTT
CDR3: CASSEQMRNNQPQHF

V: TRBV2
size: few
D: NA
J: TRBJ2-2
DNA: TGTGCCAGCGGAGTCGAAACTAACAAGGGGGAGCTGTTTTTT
CDR3: CASGVETNKGELFF

V: TRBV7-9
size: NA
D: NA
J: TRBJ1-6
DNA: TGTGCCAGCAGCTTGCGGGAAGTGGGGAATTCACCCCTCCACTTT
CDR3: CASSLREVGNSPLHF

V: TRBV4-3
size: NA
D: NA
J: TRBJ1-5
DNA: TGCGCCAGCAGCCAAGATCTGGGGAATCAGCCCCAGCATTTT
CDR3: CASSQDLGNQPQHF

V: TRBV2
size: NA
D: NA
J: TRBJ1-1
DNA: TGTGCCAGCAGCAACACGAACACTGAAGCTTTCTTT
CDR3: CASSNTNTEAFF

V: TRBV28
size: few
D: NA
J: TRBJ2-7
DNA: TGTGCCAGCACGCGCACGGTGAGCTCCTACGAGCAGTACTTC
CDR3: CASTRTVSSYEQYF

V: TRBV18
size: NA
D: NA
J: TRBJ1-1
DNA: TGTGCCAGCTCACCGACCAGGGGCGGGGGCACTGAAGCTTTCTTT
CDR3: CASSPTRGGGTEAFF

V: TRBV27
size: NA
D: TRBD1
J: TRBJ1-1
DNA: TGTGCCAGCAGTTCGACAGGGGCCAACGAAGGTGAAGCTTTCTTT
CDR3: CASSSTGANEGEAFF

V: TRBV6-6
size: NA
D: NA
J: TRBJ2-5
DNA: TGTGCCAGCAGTTCACCGGGGCAAGAGACCCAGTACTTC
CDR3: CASSSPGQETQYF

V: TRBV5-1
size: NA
D: NA
J: TRBJ1-1
DNA: TGCGCCAGCAGCTTGGCCACTGTTGCACAGTCGAACACTGAAGCTTTCTTT
CDR3: CASSLATVAQSNTEAFF

V: TRBV5-4
size: NA
D: NA
J: TRBJ1-1
DNA: TGTGCCAGCAGCCCTGACAGGAGCACTGAAGCTTTCTTT
CDR3: CASSPDRSTEAFF

V: TRBV2
size: NA
D: NA
J: TRBJ2-2
DNA: TGTGCCAGCAGCATCGAACACCCGGGTACCGGGGAGCTGTTTTTT
CDR3: CASSIEHPGTGELFF

V: TRBV30
size: NA
D: NA
J: TRBJ1-2
DNA: TGTGCCTGGAGTGTACAGGCAGGGACGGTCGGCTACACCTTC
CDR3: CAWSVQAGTVGYTF

V: TRBV30
size: NA
D: NA
J: TRBJ2-6
DNA: TGTGCCGCCAAGGGGTCGGGGGCCAACGTCCTGACTTTC
CDR3: CAAKGSGANVLTF

V: TRBV15
size: NA
D: TRBD1
J: TRBJ1-2
DNA: TGTGCCACCAGCAGTACAGGGGGCCATTATGGCTACACCTTC
CDR3: CATSSTGGHYGYTF

V: TRBV7-9
size: few
D: TRBD1
J: TRBJ1-5
DNA: TGTGCCAGCAGCTTAGGACAGGGTGGTTGGCAGCCCCAGCATTTT
CDR3: CASSLGQGGWQPQHF